This TCR beta chain was observed in a study of regulatory T cells in long-lasting Graves disease. The sample's time point: newly diagnosed GD, antithyroid drugs for less than 3 months. The TCR library was made from RNA that had been extracted from PBMCs in TRIzol. Study results and caveats: Patients with persistent Graves' had lower TCR diversity than newly diagnosed patients.

This clonotype was picked up many times. Its antigen is unknown. The length of the CDR3 is 15 residues. Trimming cost V 3 bases and J 0 bases; bases outside gene matches: 2. CDR1 and CDR2 (germline): PRHDT, FYEKMQ (reference sequence). Construction of TCR beta libraries relied on iRepertoire HTBI primers and on Arm-PCR targeting CDR3 regions. Via MiXCR, TCRdb re-called the multiplex PCR reads, giving one row per CDR3 protein. The sample lists hundreds of thousands of distinct CDR3 sequences; 15% to 20% were seen once. The same data also contributed to another study, on T cells in Graves' hyperthyroidism and ophthalmopathy.

This TCR derives from a woman aged 40-65 years with Graves disease. The chain recombines TRBV13 with TRBJ2-3, with TRBD2 identical over 8 bases. The specimen was peripheral blood mononuclear cells (PBMCs), collected at new diagnosis, from a patient treated with antithyroid drugs. CDR3 protein: CASSFAGGSTDTQYF. The CDR3, as DNA: TGTGCCAGCAGCTTCGCGGGAGGTAGCACAGATACGCAGTATTTT.